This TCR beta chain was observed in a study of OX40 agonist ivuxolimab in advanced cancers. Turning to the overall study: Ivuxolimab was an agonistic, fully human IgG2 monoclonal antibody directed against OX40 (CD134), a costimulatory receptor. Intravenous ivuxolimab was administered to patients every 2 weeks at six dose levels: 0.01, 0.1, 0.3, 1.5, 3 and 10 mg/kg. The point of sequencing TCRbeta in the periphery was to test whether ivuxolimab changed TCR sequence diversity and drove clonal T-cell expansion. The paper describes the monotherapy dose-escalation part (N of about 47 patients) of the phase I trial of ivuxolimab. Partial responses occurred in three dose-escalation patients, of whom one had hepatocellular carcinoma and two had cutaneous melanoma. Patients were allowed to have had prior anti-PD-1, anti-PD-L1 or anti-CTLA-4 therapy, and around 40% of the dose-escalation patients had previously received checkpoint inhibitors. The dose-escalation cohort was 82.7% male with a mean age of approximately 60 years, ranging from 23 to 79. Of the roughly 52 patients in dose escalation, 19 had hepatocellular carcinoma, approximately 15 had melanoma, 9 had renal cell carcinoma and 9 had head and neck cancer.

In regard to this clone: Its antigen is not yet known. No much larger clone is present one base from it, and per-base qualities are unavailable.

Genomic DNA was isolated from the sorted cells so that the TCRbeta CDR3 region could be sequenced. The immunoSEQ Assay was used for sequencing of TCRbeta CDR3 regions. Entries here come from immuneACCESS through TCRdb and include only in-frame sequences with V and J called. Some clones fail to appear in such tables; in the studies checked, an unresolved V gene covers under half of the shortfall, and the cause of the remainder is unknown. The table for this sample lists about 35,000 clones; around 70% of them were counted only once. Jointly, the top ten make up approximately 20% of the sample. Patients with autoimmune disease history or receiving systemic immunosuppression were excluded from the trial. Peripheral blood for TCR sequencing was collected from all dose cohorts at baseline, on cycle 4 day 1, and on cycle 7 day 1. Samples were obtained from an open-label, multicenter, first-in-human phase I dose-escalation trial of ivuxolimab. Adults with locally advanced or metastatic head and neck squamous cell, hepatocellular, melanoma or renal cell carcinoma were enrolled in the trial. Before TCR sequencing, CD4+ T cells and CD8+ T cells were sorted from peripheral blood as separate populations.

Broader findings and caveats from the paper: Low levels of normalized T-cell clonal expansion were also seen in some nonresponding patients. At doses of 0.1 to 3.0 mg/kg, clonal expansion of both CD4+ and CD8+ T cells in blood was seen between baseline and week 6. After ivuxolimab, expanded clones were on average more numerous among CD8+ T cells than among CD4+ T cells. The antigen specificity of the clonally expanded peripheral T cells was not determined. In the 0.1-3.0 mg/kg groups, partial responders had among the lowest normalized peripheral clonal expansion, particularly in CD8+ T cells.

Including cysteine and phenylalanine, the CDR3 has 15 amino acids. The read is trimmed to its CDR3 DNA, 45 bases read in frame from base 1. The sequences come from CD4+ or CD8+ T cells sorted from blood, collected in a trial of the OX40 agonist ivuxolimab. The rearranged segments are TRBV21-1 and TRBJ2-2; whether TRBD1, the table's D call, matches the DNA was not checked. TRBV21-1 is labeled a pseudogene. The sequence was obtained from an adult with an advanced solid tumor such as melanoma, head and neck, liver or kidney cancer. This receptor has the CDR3 CASSKGHSNTGELFF. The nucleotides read TGTGCCAGCAGCAAGGGACATTCCAACACCGGGGAGCTGTTTTTT.